This T cell receptor beta chain was identified during a study of blood T cell repertoires in COVID-19. Background on the study: Samples taken during acute and convalescent COVID-19 were collected in the United States, Italy and Spain.

The CDR3 contains 15 residues. The V end lost 8 bases, the J end lost 3 bases, and 17 bases lay between the germline ends. The germline V gene encodes CDR1 MNHEY and CDR2 SVGAGI. Followed longitudinally, the Seattle patients had been enrolled during active infection. Measured with immunoSEQ multiplex PCR; TCRdb has only the in-frame clones, and not every one. The table records a few hundred thousand clones, about 92% of them present only once. The TCR originated in a woman in her sixties or seventies with COVID-19, enrolled during active disease. The chain employs TRBV6-5 and TRBJ1-5, with a possible D match to TRBD1 (6 bases). The sample comprised peripheral blood. CDR3 protein: CASGGQTISNQPQHF. CDR3 sequence (DNA): TGTGCCAGCGGCGGACAGACAATTTCCAATCAGCCCCAGCATTTT.